The clone carrying this T cell receptor (beta chain) was seen just once. Its specificity is unknown. The listed genes are named as in mouse. The CDR3 extends 1 residue past the end of the read, so its final part is completed from the germline J gene. TCRdb's table, derived via immunoSEQ multiplex PCR, lists solely in-frame clones and lacks some. The repertoire consists of some 6,600 clones, with about 50% occurring once and the leading ten covering about 3.8%. The sample originates from a study of tissue T cells after allogeneic stem cell transplantation. Time point here: mouse harvest day 7 after allogeneic transplant. Each mouse received 10^7 T-cell-depleted marrow cells plus 10^6 splenic CD5+ T cells by tail vein. Tissues came from B6→BALB/c major-mismatch GVHD mice at day 7 or 14. Regarding the study as a whole: Anatomically similar tissues had similar TCR repertoires within each patient. In patients and mice, blood and spleen missed much of tissue repertoire. This small cohort was clinically heterogeneous, and sampling depth was a limitation.

CDR3 length: 14 amino acids. V gave up 1 base and J gave up 0 bases, with 8 bases separating them. CDR1 and CDR2 from the germline V gene are SGHLS and HYDKME. The V gene is TRBV12-2, the J gene TRBJ1-1, with unresolved D. The receptor's source is a female BALB/c mouse given C57BL/6 T cells with graft-versus-host disease after an allogeneic hematopoietic cell transplant. Sequencing used gut tissue. Here the CDR3 reads CASSLSQANTEVFF. CDR3 DNA, as far as it was read: TGTGCCAGCTCTCTATCCCAGGCAAACACAGAAGTCTTC. Variable domain in full (rest from reference TRBV12-2 and TRBJ1-1): NSGVVQSPRYIIKGKGERSILKCIPISGHLSVAWYQQTQGQELKFFIQHYDKMERDKGNLPSRFSVQQFDDYHSEMNMSALELEDSAVYFCASSLSQANTEVFFGKGTRLTVV.